Presented here are 20 T cell receptor beta chains from one specimen sequenced in a study of monozygotic twins with inflammatory bowel disease. TCRdb reprocessed the 5' RACE reads and stores each CDR3 protein as one record, lacking DNA. Here the sample table reports 400,000 to 500,000 distinct CDR3 sequences. Sample: blood. All receptors derive from a human donor with ulcerative colitis or Crohn's disease, or a healthy co-twin of an affected twin (not recorded which).

The chain joins TRBV5-6 to TRBJ2-1; lacking DNA, the TRBD2 call made by TCRdb goes unchecked. The germline V gene has CDR1 SGHDT and CDR2 YYEEEE. The length of the CDR3 is 17 residues. The CDR3 here is CASSYPSLAGGLNEQFF.

This chain joins TRBV5-1 and TRBJ1-1; without DNA, the TCRdb call of TRBD1 cannot be checked. The CDR3 spans 13 residues. Germline-derived CDR1 and CDR2 are SGHRS and YFSETQ. CDR3 region: CASSTQGASEAFF.

V gene TRBV24-1 combines with J gene TRBJ2-1; absent DNA, TCRdb's TRBD1 call cannot be checked. Germline V gene sequence: CDR1 KGHDR, CDR2 SFDVKD. This CDR3 has 15 amino acids. CDR3 residues: CATSDPRDRGYEQFF.

The V gene is TRBV30, the J gene TRBJ1-4; TCRdb indicates TRBD1, and absent DNA this call remains unverified. From germline, CDR1 is GTSNPN and CDR2 SVGIG (reference sequence). The CDR3 loop spans 15 amino acids. CDR3: CAWSVPGLTNEKLFF. The full variable domain, its missing parts supplied by reference TRBV30 and TRBJ1-4, is SQTIHQWPATLVQPVGSPLSLECTVEGTSNPNLYWYRQAAGRGLQLLFYSVGIGQISSEVPQNLSASRPQDRQFILSSKKLLLSDSGFYLCAWSVPGLTNEKLFFGSGTQLSVL.

This chain links TRBV30 with TRBJ2-2. The CDR3 is 15 amino acids. Per the germline V gene, CDR1 is GTSNPN and CDR2 is SVGIG (reference sequence). The CDR3 sequence: CAWSVASKNTGELFF. Complete variable domain (other parts from reference TRBV30 and TRBJ2-2): SQTIHQWPATLVQPVGSPLSLECTVEGTSNPNLYWYRQAAGRGLQLLFYSVGIGQISSEVPQNLSASRPQDRQFILSSKKLLLSDSGFYLCAWSVASKNTGELFFGEGSRLTVL.

The V and J genes are TRBV4-1 and TRBJ2-5; the TCRdb call, TRBD2, lacks DNA for checking. The CDR3 is 16 residues long. CDR1 is MGHRA, CDR2 YSYEKL, per germline. The CDR3 protein is CASSLTSGRAYETQYF.

This chain links TRBV5-5 with TRBJ2-1; TCRdb reports TRBD1, a call that lacks DNA to check it against. Per germline, CDR1 SGHKS and CDR2 YYEKEE (reference sequence). The CDR3 extends over 15 amino acids. The CDR3 protein is CASSWQPGGAYEQFF.

The chain links TRBV12-3 or TRBV12-4 to TRBJ2-1; the D call of TRBD2 rests on TCRdb alone, since no DNA is present to check it. The CDR3 spans 14 residues. CDR3 amino acids: CAIRGDLRYNEQFF.

The rearrangement joins TRBV6-2 or TRBV6-3 to TRBJ2-3. In germline, CDR1 is MNHEY, CDR2 SVGEGT. The CDR3 spans 12 residues. CDR3 in amino acids: CTSSPSVEAQYF.

The chain is built from TRBV6-5 and TRBJ2-7. Germline V gene sequence: CDR1 MNHEY, CDR2 SVGAGI. CDR3 size: 13 residues. The CDR3 sequence is CASSYSGAYEQYF.

This chain's CDR3 is CAWSTTSSYNEQFF. This chain connects TRBV30 to TRBJ2-1. Germline V lookup: CDR1 GTSNPN, CDR2 SVGIG (reference sequence). This CDR3 is 14 amino acids long.

The rearrangement uses TRBV29-1 and TRBJ2-2; TCRdb returns TRBD2, unconfirmable since there is no DNA. Germline-derived CDR1 and CDR2 are SQVTM and ANQGSEA. The CDR3 has 14 residues. CDR3 residues: CSVGGGPNTGELFF.

The chain couples TRBV6-1 to TRBJ2-5; the TCRdb D gene call, TRBD1, has no DNA to confirm it. CDR3 length: 14 residues. The V gene's germline CDR1 is MNHNS and CDR2 SASEGT. CDR3 protein: CASSLGPMQETQYF.

V is TRBV7-3 and J is TRBJ2-6; checking the TCRdb D call of TRBD1 is not possible without DNA. The CDR3 sequence is 18 residues long. In germline, CDR1 is SGHTA, CDR2 FQGTGA. CDR3 sequence reads: CASSLGQGSFSGANVLTF.

The V call is TRBV20-1, the J call TRBJ2-3. This CDR3 is 11 amino acids long. CDR1 DFQATT and CDR2 SNEGSKA come from the germline V gene (reference sequence). The CDR3 protein is CSATTTDTQYF.

The rearrangement links TRBV6-2 or TRBV6-3 to TRBJ2-4; TCRdb proposes TRBD2, but this gene call is untestable without DNA. Germline CDR1 is MNHEY and CDR2 is SVGEGT. The CDR3 runs 17 residues. CDR3 residues: CASSIAVNVLAKNIQYF.

The V gene is TRBV7-2, the J gene TRBJ2-3. Germline loops: CDR1 SGHTA, CDR2 FQGNSA. CDR3 length: 12 amino acids. CDR3 residues: CASSAQLKSTYF.

The chain uses TRBV4-1 and TRBJ2-7. The CDR3 has 13 amino acids. Germline CDR1 MGHRA, CDR2 YSYEKL. The CDR3 region is CASSLEPYYEQYF.

The chain links TRBV27 to TRBJ2-1; TCRdb's assignment of TRBD2 cannot be checked, as there is no DNA. The CDR3 spans 14 residues. CDR1 is MNHEY and CDR2 is SMNVEV in the germline V gene (reference sequence). CDR3 protein: CASNRGGRYNEQFF.

The CDR3 protein is CSARRLAGDPSYNEQFF. V and J are TRBV20-1 and TRBJ2-1; TCRdb names TRBD2, which stays unverified in the absence of DNA. The CDR3 contains 17 residues. Per germline, CDR1 DFQATT and CDR2 SNEGSKA (reference sequence).